Listed below are T cell receptor beta chains from one sample, sequenced in a study of radiotherapy plus CTLA-4 blockade in lung cancer. Repertoires were generated with immunoSEQ multiplex PCR, while TCRdb's copy carries only in-frame clones and drops some. The table has roughly 75,000 clones, under 85% seen once. The material sequenced was peripheral blood, taken from a patient treated with radiotherapy plus ipilimumab. Receptors originate from a human donor with non-small cell lung cancer who had stable disease on radiotherapy plus ipilimumab. Each CDR3 is given with its conserved first and last residue. Each record gives: CDR3 protein, CDR3 DNA, D gene, V gene, clone size, J gene. D genes are given only for firm matches. The size of a clone is reported for some rows only, either as once, few or many, or as a class for expanded clones.

CDR3 protein: CASSVGTANTEAFF
CDR3 DNA: TGTGCCAGCAGCGTCGGGACAGCTAACACTGAAGCTTTCTTT
D gene: TRBD1
V gene: TRBV6-1
clone size: NA
J gene: TRBJ1-1

CDR3 protein: CASSLRGTFSGNTIYF
CDR3 DNA: TGTGCCAGCAGTTTGCGCGGTACCTTCTCTGGAAACACCATATATTTT
D gene: NA
V gene: TRBV28
clone size: NA
J gene: TRBJ1-3

CDR3 protein: CASTSGTYEQYF
CDR3 DNA: TGTGCCAGCACCTCCGGGACCTACGAGCAGTACTTC
D gene: NA
V gene: TRBV6-6
clone size: NA
J gene: TRBJ2-7

CDR3 protein: CASTEGGTEAFF
CDR3 DNA: TGCGCCAGCACCGAAGGGGGGACTGAAGCTTTCTTT
D gene: NA
V gene: TRBV10-2
clone size: NA
J gene: TRBJ1-1

CDR3 protein: CASSLDHSGQGWYGNQPQHF
CDR3 DNA: TGTGCCAGCAGCTTAGATCATTCAGGACAGGGTTGGTACGGCAATCAGCCCCAGCATTTT
D gene: TRBD1
V gene: TRBV11-3
clone size: NA
J gene: TRBJ1-5

CDR3 protein: CASSQEVWAPGTYEQYF
CDR3 DNA: TGTGCCAGCAGCCAAGAGGTGTGGGCCCCGGGAACCTACGAGCAGTACTTC
D gene: NA
V gene: TRBV4-2
clone size: once
J gene: TRBJ2-7

CDR3 protein: CASSPGLASYEQFF
CDR3 DNA: TGTGCCAGCAGTCCGGGACTAGCATCATATGAGCAGTTCTTC
D gene: TRBD2
V gene: TRBV11-2
clone size: few
J gene: TRBJ2-1

CDR3 protein: CASSSGGLGNQPQHF
CDR3 DNA: TGTGCCAGCAGCTCCGGGGGCTTGGGCAATCAGCCCCAGCATTTT
D gene: NA
V gene: TRBV11-2
clone size: NA
J gene: TRBJ1-5

CDR3 protein: CASSAWGLEAFF
CDR3 DNA: TGTGCCAGTAGCGCTTGGGGCCTTGAAGCTTTCTTT
D gene: NA
V gene: TRBV19
clone size: few
J gene: TRBJ1-1

CDR3 protein: CASRRQGSGNTIYF
CDR3 DNA: TGTGCCAGTAGAAGACAGGGCTCTGGAAACACCATATATTTT
D gene: TRBD1
V gene: TRBV19
clone size: few
J gene: TRBJ1-3

CDR3 protein: CASSVGPVNQPQHF
CDR3 DNA: TGTGCCAGCAGCGTTGGACCCGTCAATCAGCCCCAGCATTTT
D gene: NA
V gene: TRBV9
clone size: NA
J gene: TRBJ1-5

CDR3 protein: CATSRPSGTGYSNQPQHF
CDR3 DNA: TGTGCCACCAGCAGACCCTCAGGAACAGGTTATAGCAATCAGCCCCAGCATTTT
D gene: NA
V gene: TRBV15
clone size: NA
J gene: TRBJ1-5

CDR3 protein: CASSRDGPGETQYF
CDR3 DNA: TGTGCCAGCAGCCGTGACGGGCCGGGGGAGACCCAGTACTTC
D gene: NA
V gene: TRBV7-3
clone size: NA
J gene: TRBJ2-5

CDR3 protein: CASKVGKPTNYGYTF
CDR3 DNA: TGTGCCAGCAAAGTAGGTAAGCCGACTAACTATGGCTACACCTTC
D gene: NA
V gene: TRBV2
clone size: NA
J gene: TRBJ1-2

CDR3 protein: CASSLAGFDYGYTF
CDR3 DNA: TGTGCCAGCAGCTTAGCAGGGTTCGACTATGGCTACACCTTC
D gene: NA
V gene: TRBV11-2
clone size: NA
J gene: TRBJ1-2

CDR3 protein: CASSNDRAWNTGELFF
CDR3 DNA: TGCGCCAGCAGCAACGACAGGGCCTGGAACACCGGGGAGCTGTTTTTT
D gene: TRBD1
V gene: TRBV4-1
clone size: NA
J gene: TRBJ2-2

CDR3 protein: CASRWGGGSTGELFF
CDR3 DNA: TGTGCCAGTAGATGGGGGGGCGGCAGCACCGGGGAGCTGTTTTTT
D gene: NA
V gene: TRBV19
clone size: once
J gene: TRBJ2-2

CDR3 protein: CASSGLSGKETQYF
CDR3 DNA: TGTGCCAGCAGCGGACTAAGTGGGAAGGAGACCCAGTACTTC
D gene: NA
V gene: TRBV9
clone size: NA
J gene: TRBJ2-5

CDR3 protein: CAWSAGPVGTDTQYF
CDR3 DNA: TGTGCCTGGAGTGCGGGACCCGTCGGCACAGATACGCAGTATTTT
D gene: NA
V gene: TRBV30
clone size: NA
J gene: TRBJ2-3

CDR3 protein: CASSIGRLAGGRDNEQFF
CDR3 DNA: TGCGCCAGCAGCATTGGAAGACTAGCGGGAGGTCGGGATAATGAGCAGTTCTTC
D gene: TRBD2
V gene: TRBV5-1
clone size: NA
J gene: TRBJ2-1

CDR3 protein: CSVPDRKYGYTF
CDR3 DNA: TGCAGCGTACCGGACAGAAAATATGGCTACACCTTC
D gene: NA
V gene: TRBV29-1
clone size: NA
J gene: TRBJ1-2

CDR3 protein: CASSPGNPDWNQPQHF
CDR3 DNA: TGTGCCAGCAGCCCCGGAAATCCAGATTGGAATCAGCCCCAGCATTTT
D gene: NA
V gene: TRBV28
clone size: NA
J gene: TRBJ1-5

CDR3 protein: CASSSRGGGESSNQPQHF
CDR3 DNA: TGTGCCAGCAGCTCCAGAGGGGGCGGCGAATCGAGCAATCAGCCCCAGCATTTT
D gene: NA
V gene: TRBV21-1
clone size: NA
J gene: TRBJ1-5

CDR3 protein: CASSVGGYSGNTIYF
CDR3 DNA: TGTGCCAGCAGCGTAGGGGGGTACTCTGGAAACACCATATATTTT
D gene: NA
V gene: TRBV9
clone size: NA
J gene: TRBJ1-3

CDR3 protein: CAWNDGRSYNEQFF
CDR3 DNA: TGTGCCTGGAACGACGGCCGCTCCTACAATGAGCAGTTCTTC
D gene: NA
V gene: TRBV30
clone size: NA
J gene: TRBJ2-1

CDR3 protein: CASRPAGAYNEQFF
CDR3 DNA: TGTGCCAGCAGACCAGCGGGAGCCTACAATGAGCAGTTCTTC
D gene: TRBD2
V gene: TRBV2
clone size: NA
J gene: TRBJ2-1

CDR3 protein: CASSQDAPSYSNQPQHF
CDR3 DNA: TGCGCCAGCAGCCAAGATGCACCCTCCTATAGCAATCAGCCCCAGCATTTT
D gene: NA
V gene: TRBV4-1
clone size: NA
J gene: TRBJ1-5

CDR3 protein: CAISGDRPSGDTQYF
CDR3 DNA: TGTGCCATCAGTGGGGACAGACCCTCGGGAGATACGCAGTATTTT
D gene: TRBD1
V gene: TRBV10-3
clone size: NA
J gene: TRBJ2-3

CDR3 protein: CASSHGGSYNEQFF
CDR3 DNA: TGCGCCAGCAGTCATGGCGGGAGTTACAATGAGCAGTTCTTC
D gene: TRBD2
V gene: TRBV10-2
clone size: few
J gene: TRBJ2-1

CDR3 protein: CASSLWLGNEQFF
CDR3 DNA: TGCGCCAGCAGCTTGTGGTTAGGTAATGAGCAGTTCTTC
D gene: NA
V gene: TRBV5-1
clone size: NA
J gene: TRBJ2-1

CDR3 protein: CASSESVGGAEDTQYF
CDR3 DNA: TGCGCCAGCAGTGAGTCGGTGGGGGGGGCCGAAGATACGCAGTATTTT
D gene: NA
V gene: TRBV10-1
clone size: NA
J gene: TRBJ2-3

CDR3 protein: CASSVSSSGLTETQYF
CDR3 DNA: TGTGCCAGCAGCGTTTCATCTAGCGGGCTGACGGAGACCCAGTACTTC
D gene: TRBD2
V gene: TRBV9
clone size: once
J gene: TRBJ2-5

CDR3 protein: CASSDSGVYSNQPQHF
CDR3 DNA: TGTGCCAGCAGTGATTCGGGGGTCTATAGCAATCAGCCCCAGCATTTT
D gene: NA
V gene: TRBV6-1
clone size: NA
J gene: TRBJ1-5

CDR3 protein: CASSIDAPGLAGQETQYF
CDR3 DNA: TGTGCCAGTAGTATAGATGCCCCGGGACTAGCGGGACAAGAGACCCAGTACTTC
D gene: TRBD2
V gene: TRBV19
clone size: NA
J gene: TRBJ2-5

CDR3 protein: CASSDSPRYGYTF
CDR3 DNA: TGTGCCAGCAGTGATTCGCCCCGCTATGGCTACACCTTC
D gene: NA
V gene: TRBV2
clone size: NA
J gene: TRBJ1-2

CDR3 protein: CASSLGGVLTEAFF
CDR3 DNA: TGTGCCAGCAGCTTAGGGGGGGTTCTCACTGAAGCTTTCTTT
D gene: NA
V gene: TRBV7-6
clone size: NA
J gene: TRBJ1-1

CDR3 protein: CASSEVERGVNEQFF
CDR3 DNA: TGTGCCAGCAGTGAAGTCGAGCGGGGGGTTAATGAGCAGTTCTTC
D gene: TRBD2
V gene: TRBV6-1
clone size: once
J gene: TRBJ2-1

CDR3 protein: CASSFSAGANVLTF
CDR3 DNA: TGTGCCAGCAGCTTCTCCGCTGGGGCCAACGTCCTGACTTTC
D gene: NA
V gene: TRBV11-2
clone size: NA
J gene: TRBJ2-6

CDR3 protein: CATSRGGVAGSTDTQYF
CDR3 DNA: TGTGCCACCAGCAGAGGGGGGGTAGCGGGGAGCACAGATACGCAGTATTTT
D gene: TRBD2
V gene: TRBV15
clone size: NA
J gene: TRBJ2-3

CDR3 protein: CASSYAGNTEAFF
CDR3 DNA: TGTGCCAGCAGTTACGCCGGGAACACTGAAGCTTTCTTT
D gene: NA
V gene: TRBV6-5
clone size: NA
J gene: TRBJ1-1

CDR3 protein: CASSQVTVEQYF
CDR3 DNA: TGTGCCAGCAGCCAAGTGACAGTCGAGCAGTACTTC
D gene: NA
V gene: TRBV14
clone size: NA
J gene: TRBJ2-7

CDR3 protein: CASSQDRGGGKQFF
CDR3 DNA: TGCGCCAGCAGCCAAGATCGGGGCGGGGGGAAGCAGTTCTTC
D gene: TRBD2
V gene: TRBV4-1
clone size: NA
J gene: TRBJ2-1

CDR3 protein: CASKIRGGDGYTF
CDR3 DNA: TGTGCCAGCAAAATTAGAGGGGGCGATGGCTACACCTTC
D gene: TRBD1
V gene: TRBV2
clone size: NA
J gene: TRBJ1-2